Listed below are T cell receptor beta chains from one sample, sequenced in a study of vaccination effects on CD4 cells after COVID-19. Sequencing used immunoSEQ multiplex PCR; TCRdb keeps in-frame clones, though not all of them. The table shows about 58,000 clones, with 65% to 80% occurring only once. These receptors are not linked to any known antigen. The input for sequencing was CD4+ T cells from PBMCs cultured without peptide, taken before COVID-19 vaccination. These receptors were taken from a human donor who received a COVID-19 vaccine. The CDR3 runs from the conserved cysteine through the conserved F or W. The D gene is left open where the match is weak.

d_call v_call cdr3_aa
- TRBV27 CASSLARARGANVLTF
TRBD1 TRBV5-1 CASSLGTGWATEAFF
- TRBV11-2 CASSLQAYTGELFF
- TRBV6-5 CASQGLKREKLFF
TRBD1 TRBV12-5 CASGSGTGYQTQYF
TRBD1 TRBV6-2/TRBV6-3 CASSPTGDYGYTF
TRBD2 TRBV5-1 CASSLRLAGGRETQYF
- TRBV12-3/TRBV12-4 CASSLPPQPQHF
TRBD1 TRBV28 CASRLGTAQETQYF
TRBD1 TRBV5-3 CARSCRDREGETQYF
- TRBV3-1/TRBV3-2 CASSHRSSYNSPLHF
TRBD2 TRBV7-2 CASKPGGGRETQYF
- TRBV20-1 CSAMLRLEQFF
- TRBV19 CASTPFFRGDVYGYTF
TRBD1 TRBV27 CASRRQGGPYHTEAFF
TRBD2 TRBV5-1 CASSDLAGGFNEQFF
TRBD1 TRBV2 CASSDRTGARYTF
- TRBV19 CATDTAGAWGESGYTF
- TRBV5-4 CASSLGRENTEAFF
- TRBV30 CAWSPRPGQPNTEAFF
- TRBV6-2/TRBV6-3 CASSYSAPNTIYF
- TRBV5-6 CASSSPRGGNTEAFF
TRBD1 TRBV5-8 CASSLRGLAEAFF
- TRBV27 CASTSFGGAGTEAFF
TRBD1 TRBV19 CASSDRGADTQYF
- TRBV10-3 CATAHVSDTQYF
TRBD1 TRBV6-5 CASSTQGDRGDTQYF
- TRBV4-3 CASSLRSGVQETQYF
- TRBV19 CASSQDPNQPQHF
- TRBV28 CASSLWAESSGNTIYF
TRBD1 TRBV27 CASNLGAGGAYNEQFF
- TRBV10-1 CASSESTDSGNTIYF
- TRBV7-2 CASSSQIDQPQHF
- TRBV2 CASSPGQGGSNQPQHF
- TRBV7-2 CASSFYRAGPSSYNSPLHF
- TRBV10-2 CASSKGGAQETQYF
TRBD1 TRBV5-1 CASSFLGQLNEKLFF
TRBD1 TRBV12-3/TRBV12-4 CASSATGAGYTF
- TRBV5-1 CASSGQQETQYF
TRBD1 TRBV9 CALQGGFFYGQPQHF
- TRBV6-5 CASSYSRDNSGNTIYF
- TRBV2 CASTLFTAGTEAFF
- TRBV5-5 CASSEFLRGGQETQYF
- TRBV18 CASSPRSGGAVNEQFF
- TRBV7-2 CASSQTGNANYGYTF
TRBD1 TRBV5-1 CASSMGQGETQYF